Listed below are T cell receptor beta chains from one sample, sequenced in a study of blood T cells in healthy people across ages. One entry per CDR3 protein results from TCRdb running MiXCR on the 5' RACE reads. The repertoire holds roughly 700,000 distinct CDR3 sequences, with 49% as singletons. The source material was blood. The receptors here all came from a woman aged 60-70 years in good health. The CDR3 runs from the conserved cysteine through the conserved F or W. A D gene is named only where the DNA matches it firmly. Size values are once, few and many counts, or a class for expanded clones, and some rows have none.

TRBJ1-2	TRBD1	TRBV27	-	CATLAWGTGGYGYTF	TGTGCCACCCTTGCCTGGGGGACAGGGGGGTATGGCTACACCTTC
TRBJ1-6	-	TRBV20-1	-	CSAIGGSGSDSPLHF	TGCAGTGCTATTGGGGGTTCAGGTTCCGACTCACCCCTCCACTTT
TRBJ2-3	-	TRBV6-2/TRBV6-3	few	CASSYAADTDTQYF	TGTGCCAGCAGTTACGCCGCGGACACAGATACGCAGTATTTT
TRBJ1-1	TRBD1	TRBV6-2/TRBV6-3	few	CASTRDRSNTEAFF	TGTGCCAGCACCCGGGACAGGTCGAACACTGAAGCTTTCTTT
TRBJ2-7	TRBD1	TRBV12-3/TRBV12-4	-	CASSLGQGVMQYF	TGTGCCAGCAGTTTAGGACAGGGGGTTATGCAGTACTTC
TRBJ2-7	-	TRBV20-1	-	CSARVGGEQYF	TGCAGTGCTAGAGTCGGAGGCGAGCAGTACTTC
TRBJ1-5	TRBD1	TRBV24-1	-	CATSDWTGDQPQHF	TGTGCCACCAGTGATTGGACAGGGGATCAGCCCCAGCATTTT
TRBJ2-3	TRBD2	TRBV5-1	-	CASSLVALAGVGDTQYF	TGCGCCAGCAGCTTGGTGGCACTAGCGGGAGTGGGAGATACGCAGTATTTT
TRBJ1-4	-	TRBV5-1	-	CASSGAHQAELNEKLFF	TGCGCCAGCAGCGGGGCCCACCAGGCGGAACTTAATGAAAAACTGTTTTTT
TRBJ2-1	-	TRBV6-2/TRBV6-3	-	CASSGSRQMNNEQFF	TGTGCCAGCAGTGGGTCTAGACAAATGAACAATGAGCAGTTCTTC
TRBJ1-5	-	TRBV2	-	CVSTAWGVGNQPQHF	TGTGTCAGCACCGCGTGGGGAGTCGGCAATCAGCCCCAGCATTTT
TRBJ2-7	-	TRBV25-1	-	CASSRTRRFYEQYF	TGTGCCAGCAGTCGAACTCGCCGTTTCTACGAGCAGTACTTC
TRBJ2-7	TRBD1	TRBV2	-	CASSGAGGIYNEQYF	TGTGCCAGCAGTGGGGCAGGGGGCATCTACAATGAGCAGTACTTC
TRBJ2-2	TRBD2	TRBV6-5	-	CASSYEPAGTGELFF	TGTGCCAGCAGTTACGAACCAGCGGGAACCGGGGAGCTGTTTTTT
TRBJ2-3	-	TRBV7-2	once	CASSLARGTGLDTQYF	TGTGCCAGCAGCTTAGCGAGAGGGACTGGCCTGGATACGCAGTATTTT
TRBJ1-2	-	TRBV20-1	-	CSSGSYGYTF	TGCAGTTCTGGGTCCTATGGCTACACCTTC
TRBJ2-7	TRBD2	TRBV6-6	-	CASSYSIGGSWYEQYF	TGTGCCAGCAGTTATTCGATTGGCGGGAGTTGGTACGAGCAGTACTTC
TRBJ2-1	-	TRBV7-3	few	CASSFIADSYNEQFF	TGTGCCAGCAGCTTCATAGCGGATTCCTACAATGAGCAGTTCTTC
TRBJ2-7	TRBD2	TRBV14	-	CASGQDPPGGHYEQYF	TGTGCCAGCGGCCAAGACCCCCCGGGAGGGCACTACGAGCAGTACTTC
TRBJ2-4	-	TRBV27	-	CASAPVGTQKNIQYF	TGTGCCAGCGCCCCCGTCGGAACCCAGAAAAACATTCAGTACTTC
TRBJ2-1	TRBD1	TRBV20-1	-	CSARVGRGHEQFF	TGCAGTGCTAGAGTAGGCAGGGGGCACGAGCAGTTCTTC
TRBJ1-6	-	TRBV7-2	once	CASSLMQGENSPLHF	TGTGCCAGCAGCTTAATGCAGGGCGAGAATTCACCCCTCCACTTT
TRBJ2-1	-	TRBV6-2/TRBV6-3	-	CASSPGGPQSSYNEQFF	TGTGCCAGCAGCCCGGGGGGCCCCCAAAGCTCCTACAATGAGCAGTTCTTC
TRBJ2-2	-	TRBV24-1	few	CATAGQSNTGELFF	TGTGCCACCGCGGGACAGTCGAACACCGGGGAGCTGTTTTTT
TRBJ1-1	-	TRBV12-3/TRBV12-4	-	CASTLYPEAFF	TGTGCCAGCACACTCTACCCTGAAGCTTTCTTT
TRBJ2-1	-	TRBV29-1	many	CSVAAALQYNEQFF	TGCAGCGTCGCCGCGGCCTTACAATACAATGAGCAGTTCTTC
TRBJ2-5	-	TRBV25-1	-	CASSTGQGRIETQYF	TGTGCCAGCAGTACGGGGCAGGGGCGCATAGAGACCCAGTACTTC
TRBJ1-1	-	TRBV20-1	-	CSAREGKSEAFF	TGCAGTGCTCGAGAGGGGAAGAGTGAAGCTTTCTTT
TRBJ2-1	-	TRBV12-3/TRBV12-4	-	CASSGHGSEQFF	TGTGCCAGCAGTGGGCATGGTAGTGAGCAGTTCTTC
TRBJ2-1	-	TRBV6-2/TRBV6-3	-	CASLPGGLGGGDEQFF	TGTGCCAGCCTTCCTGGGGGCTTGGGTGGAGGGGATGAGCAGTTCTTC
TRBJ2-7	-	TRBV20-1	few	CSAEAERYEQYF	TGCAGTGCAGAAGCGGAGCGTTACGAGCAGTACTTC
TRBJ1-1	-	TRBV11-1	-	CANSQWGGMNTEAFF	TGTGCCAACTCGCAATGGGGGGGGATGAACACTGAAGCTTTCTTT
TRBJ2-5	-	TRBV6-6	-	CASSTLGRETQYF	TGTGCCAGCAGTACCCTAGGGCGGGAGACCCAGTACTTC
TRBJ1-6	TRBD1	TRBV5-4	-	CASSLGDRGRSSPLHF	TGTGCCAGCAGCTTGGGGGACAGGGGGCGTTCTTCACCCCTCCACTTT
TRBJ2-7	TRBD1	TRBV10-3	once	CAINPGTGGYEQYF	TGTGCCATCAATCCCGGGACAGGGGGCTACGAGCAGTACTTC
TRBJ2-6	-	TRBV25-1	few	CASSEPGRVGTGANVLTF	TGTGCCAGCAGTGAGCCCGGACGAGTGGGGACTGGGGCCAACGTCCTGACTTTC
TRBJ2-1	TRBD2	TRBV20-1	few	CSAAGTSGRTPDEQFF	TGCAGTGCTGCCGGGACTAGCGGGAGGACTCCAGATGAGCAGTTCTTC
TRBJ2-2	-	TRBV27	-	CASSGRGTGELFF	TGTGCCAGCAGTGGGCGAGGGACCGGGGAGCTGTTTTTT
TRBJ2-1	TRBD2	TRBV27	many	CASSPLAGVGAYNEQFF	TGTGCCAGCAGCCCTCTAGCGGGAGTAGGGGCCTACAATGAGCAGTTCTTC
TRBJ2-1	TRBD2	TRBV7-2	once	CASSLAGIKGNEQFF	TGTGCCAGCAGTTTAGCGGGAATTAAAGGCAATGAGCAGTTCTTC